The rows below give T cell receptor beta chains drawn from one sample of a study of T cell responses to AZD1222 COVID-19 vaccine. Assay: immunoSEQ multiplex PCR; the TCRdb copy retains only in-frame clones and omits some. Here the sample spans around 61,000 clones, approximately 83% being singletons. The specimen was peripheral blood, collected on day 0 of AZD1222 vaccination. Receptors originate from an adult in good health. Both conserved end residues are part of each CDR3. D genes are given only for firm matches. A row's size may be missing; if present it is once, few, many or a size class.

DNA	CDR3	size	D	J	V
TGTGCCTGGAGTAATTCGGGGAGCTCCTACAATGAGCAGTTCTTC	CAWSNSGSSYNEQFF	.	.	TRBJ2-1	TRBV30
TGCGCCAGCAGTCTGGGGGGGGATCAGCCCCAGCATTTT	CASSLGGDQPQHF	once	.	TRBJ1-5	TRBV5-1
TGTGCCAGTAGTGGGATTTTCAGTGAAGCTTTCTTT	CASSGIFSEAFF	.	.	TRBJ1-1	TRBV19
TGTGCCAGCAGTGAAACGCCGGGGGGCGGGGAGCTGTTTTTT	CASSETPGGGELFF	.	TRBD2	TRBJ2-2	TRBV2
TGTGCCAGCAGCCAAGATAAGGGGTCCGACTCTGGAAACACCATATATTTT	CASSQDKGSDSGNTIYF	.	.	TRBJ1-3	TRBV4-2
TGTGCCAGCAGCTCGATAGCGGGGGGGCCGGATACGCAGTATTTT	CASSSIAGGPDTQYF	.	TRBD2	TRBJ2-3	TRBV7-3
TGTGCCAGCAGCCACCAGCGGGGGGGCACCGGGGAGCTGTTTTTT	CASSHQRGGTGELFF	.	TRBD2	TRBJ2-2	TRBV3-1/TRBV3-2
TGTGCCAGCAGTTACTCCGGGACTAGCAGGGAGACCCAGTACTTC	CASSYSGTSRETQYF	.	TRBD2	TRBJ2-5	TRBV6-5
TGCAGTGCTAGTCAGACGTCGAGGTACACCGGGGAGCTGTTTTTT	CSASQTSRYTGELFF	.	.	TRBJ2-2	TRBV20-1
TGTGCCAGCAGTGGCGGGGGAGACTACAATGAGCAGTTCTTC	CASSGGGDYNEQFF	.	TRBD2	TRBJ2-1	TRBV6-4
TGTGCCAGCAGCGCGGGACGCACAGATACGCAGTATTTT	CASSAGRTDTQYF	.	.	TRBJ2-3	TRBV11-3
TGCAGCGTTGAGACAGGTACTTACGAGCAGTACTTC	CSVETGTYEQYF	.	.	TRBJ2-7	TRBV29-1
TGTGCCAGCAGCTTGCGTCGGGGGAGCACAGATACGCAGTATTTT	CASSLRRGSTDTQYF	.	.	TRBJ2-3	TRBV5-5
TGTGCCAGCAGCTTGGATCAGCGGGGCACAGATACGCAGTATTTT	CASSLDQRGTDTQYF	few	.	TRBJ2-3	TRBV5-4
TGTGCCAGCAGGGGAGGAAGTTCACCCCTCCACTTT	CASRGGSSPLHF	.	.	TRBJ1-6	TRBV6-1
TGTGCCAGTAATGACAGGGAGGTTTCACCCCTCCACTTT	CASNDREVSPLHF	.	TRBD1	TRBJ1-6	TRBV6-5
TGTGCCAGCAGGAGGACAGGGGGTGAGGGCTACACCTTC	CASRRTGGEGYTF	.	TRBD1	TRBJ1-2	TRBV5-5
TGTGCCAGCTCACCGGAACAGGTCAACTATGGCTACACCTTC	CASSPEQVNYGYTF	.	.	TRBJ1-2	TRBV18